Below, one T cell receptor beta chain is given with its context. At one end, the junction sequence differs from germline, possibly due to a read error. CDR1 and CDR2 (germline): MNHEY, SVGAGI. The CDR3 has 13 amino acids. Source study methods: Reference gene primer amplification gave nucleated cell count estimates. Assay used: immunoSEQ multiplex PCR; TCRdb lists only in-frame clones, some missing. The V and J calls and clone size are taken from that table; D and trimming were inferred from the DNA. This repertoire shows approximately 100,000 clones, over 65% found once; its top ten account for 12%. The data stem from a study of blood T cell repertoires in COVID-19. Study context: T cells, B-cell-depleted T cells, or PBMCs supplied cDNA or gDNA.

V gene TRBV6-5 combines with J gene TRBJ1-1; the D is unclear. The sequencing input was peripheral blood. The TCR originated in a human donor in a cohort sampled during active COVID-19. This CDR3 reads CASTDRGAPEAFF. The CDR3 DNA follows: TGTGCCAGCACCGACCGGGGTGCTCCTGAGGCTTTCTTT.